These 16 T cell receptor beta chains came from one sample sequenced in a study of blood T cell repertoires in COVID-19. TCRdb keeps only in-frame clones here, not all; method: immunoSEQ multiplex PCR. The sample holds roughly 250,000 clones, approximately 85% seen once. The sequenced sample consisted of PBMCs or T cells enriched from blood (not recorded which). The receptors shown here come from a woman in her twenties or thirties who had recovered from COVID-19.

In its sample, this clone was seen a few times. The V and J genes are TRBV28 and TRBJ1-2; D unclear. Trimming removed 3 bases from V and 4 bases from J, with 3 bases in between. From germline, CDR1 is MDHEN and CDR2 SYDVKM. The CDR3 loop spans 11 amino acids. CDR3 sequence reads: CASSFGYGYTF. The CDR3 nucleotides are TGTGCCAGCAGTTTCGGCTATGGCTACACCTTC.

This rearrangement joins TRBV5-6 to TRBJ2-5; TRBD1 matches 7 bases. Germline CDR1 and CDR2: SGHDT and YYEEEE. After removal of 6 bases from V and 3 bases from J, the junction contained 11 bases not matched to a gene. CDR3 length equals 15 residues. CDR3 in amino acids: CASNHPGQRKETQYF. In nucleotides, the CDR3 is TGTGCCAGCAACCATCCGGGACAGCGGAAAGAGACCCAGTACTTC.

The rearrangement joins TRBV28 to TRBJ1-6; TRBD1 might be the D (5 bases). Trimming took 5 bases from V and 9 from J, leaving 14 bases between them. The CDR3 is 14 amino acids. In germline, CDR1 is MDHEN, CDR2 SYDVKM. CDR3 nucleotide sequence: TGTGCCAGCAGTCCGTATCGACAGTTTTCACCCCTCCACTTT. Protein sequence: CASSPYRQFSPLHF.

This sequence joins TRBV30 and TRBJ2-7; possible D gene TRBD2, 5 bases. The V end lost 3 bases, the J end lost 2 bases, and 5 bases lay between the germline ends. Germline V gene sequence: CDR1 GTSNPN, CDR2 SVGIG (reference sequence). The CDR3 extends over 11 amino acids. The chain's CDR3 is CAWRRAYEQYF. The DNA for the CDR3 is TGTGCCTGGAGGCGGGCCTACGAGCAGTACTTC.

The chain joins TRBV11-2 to TRBJ1-4; D perhaps matches TRBD1 (5 bases). The CDR3 extends over 15 amino acids. Between the trimmed V and J ends, which lost 2 bases and 7 bases, there was a span of 14 bases. Looked up from germline, CDR1 is SGHAT and CDR2 is FQNNGV. CDR3 protein: CASSLTGSTTEKLFF. The CDR3 DNA reads TGTGCCAGCAGCTTAACAGGCAGTACCACTGAAAAACTGTTTTTT. Full variable domain (rest looked up from reference TRBV11-2 and TRBJ1-4): EAGVAQSPRYKIIEKRQSVAFWCNPISGHATLYWYQQILGQGPKLLIQFQNNGVVDDSQLPKDRFSAERLKGVDSTLKIQPAKLEDSAVYLCASSLTGSTTEKLFFGSGTQLSVL.

The J gene is TRBJ2-2, the V gene TRBV4-1; D gene ambiguous. V lost 7 bases to trimming and J lost 8 bases, with 14 bases between them. The CDR3 is 13 amino acids. Germline V gene data show CDR1 as MGHRA and CDR2 as YSYEKL. The CDR3 is CASTLGAVGELFF. The DNA for the CDR3 is TGCGCCAGCACCCTGGGTGCGGTGGGGGAGCTGTTTTTT.

This clone turned up a few times. The gene calls are TRBV6-5 and TRBJ2-5, with 8 bases aligning to TRBD1. This CDR3 has 12 residues. Germline trimming cut 8 bases from V and 5 bases from J; bases unmatched to any gene: 4. Germline V gene sequence: CDR1 MNHEY, CDR2 SVGAGI. The CDR3 is CASGTGGETQYF. The CDR3 region has the DNA TGTGCCAGCGGCACAGGGGGGGAGACCCAGTACTTC.

V is TRBV30 and J is TRBJ2-7, with 10 bases matching TRBD1. The CDR3 runs to 14 residues. With 4 bases clipped from V and 3 bases from J, the junction kept 6 bases outside the gene matches. Germline loops: CDR1 GTSNPN, CDR2 SVGIG (reference sequence). For the CDR3, the DNA is TGTGCCTGGACCCGAGGGGACAGGGGCTACGAGCAGTACTTC. Translated, it gives CAWTRGDRGYEQYF.

The chain has TRBV4-1 and TRBJ1-2; 10 bases match TRBD1. CDR3 length: 16 amino acids. The trim removed 1 base at V and 3 bases at J, leaving 5 bases unmatched. Germline CDR1 is MGHRA and CDR2 is YSYEKL. CDR3 DNA: TGCGCCAGCAGCCAAGGACAGGGGGCGCCGGACTATGGCTACACCTTC. Protein sequence: CASSQGQGAPDYGYTF.

The J gene is TRBJ1-4, the V gene TRBV3-1 (or the pseudogene TRBV3-2); TRBD1 is a possible D gene (5 bases). The V gene's germline CDR1 is LGHDT and CDR2 YNNKEL (reference sequence). CDR3 size: 16 residues. The ends were cut back, 4 bases at V and 8 bases at J, with 20 bases in the middle. CDR3 in amino acids: CASSPSRAQGGEKLFF. The CDR3 DNA reads TGTGCCAGCAGCCCTTCCCGGGCCCAGGGCGGAGAAAAACTGTTTTTT.

The gene calls are TRBV15 and TRBJ1-2; D not certain. The CDR3 consists of 15 residues. Trimming shortened V by 8 bases and J by 0 bases, and 16 bases separated the two germline ends. Germline CDR1 reads LNHNV; CDR2 reads YYDKDF (reference sequence). The CDR3 loop reads CATSPSRQANYGYTF. CDR3 coding DNA: TGTGCCACCTCACCGAGCAGACAAGCTAACTATGGCTACACCTTC.

J is TRBJ1-2 and V is TRBV29-1, with TRBD1 as a possible D gene (6 bases). Trimming removed 6 bases at V and 4 bases at J, with 12 bases between. This CDR3 is built from 12 residues. From germline, CDR1 is SQVTM and CDR2 ANQGSEA. CDR3 protein: CSVVDRSYGYTF. The CDR3 nucleotides are TGCAGCGTGGTAGACAGGTCCTATGGCTACACCTTC.

The V call is TRBV19, the J call TRBJ2-7; TRBD2 aligns across 7 bases. The CDR3 consists of 16 residues. Germline lookup yields CDR1 LNHDA and CDR2 SQIVND (reference sequence). The V gene end was trimmed by 1 base and the J gene end by 3 bases; junction bases not matched to a gene: 9. Here the CDR3 reads CASSIGYGLGDYEQYF. The DNA of the CDR3 is TGTGCCAGTAGTATAGGCTATGGACTAGGCGACTACGAGCAGTACTTC.

The rearrangement joins TRBV30 to TRBJ1-4; TRBD1 is a possible D gene (5 bases). From germline, CDR1 is GTSNPN and CDR2 SVGIG (reference sequence). The ends were cut back, 1 base at V and 5 bases at J, with 14 bases in the middle. The CDR3 spans 15 residues. CDR3 region: CAWSGIDRGNEKLFF. The CDR3, as DNA: TGTGCCTGGAGTGGTATCGACAGAGGAAATGAAAAACTGTTTTTT.

Only a few counts were recorded for this clone. The chain has TRBV3-1 (or the pseudogene TRBV3-2) and TRBJ2-7; D unclear. The V gene lost 2 bases and the J gene lost 4 bases, with 6 bases spanning the gap. The CDR3 runs to 12 residues. Germline-derived CDR1 and CDR2 are LGHDT and YNNKEL (reference sequence). DNA for the CDR3: TGTGCCAGCAGCCAAAACGGGTACGAGCAGTACTTC. Its translation: CASSQNGYEQYF.

This rearrangement joins TRBV6-5 to TRBJ2-2, with TRBD1 as a possible D gene (6 bases). V lost 6 bases and J 6 bases, leaving 11 bases between the germline ends. This CDR3 has 13 amino acids. The V gene's germline CDR1 is MNHEY and CDR2 SVGAGI. The CDR3 sequence: CASRIQGSGELFF. The DNA for the CDR3 is TGTGCCAGCAGGATACAGGGTTCCGGGGAGCTGTTTTTT.